This TCR beta chain appears in the sequencing data of a study of vaccination effects on CD4 cells after COVID-19. Study-wide results and caveats: Pronounced clonal contraction occurred in clones induced by infection and by vaccine late after vaccination. Mainly new clones induced by vaccination were found among post-vaccine spike-reactive clones in convalescents.

Turning to this clone: Its antigen is as yet unknown.

Antigen-specific CD4+ T cells were first expanded with viral peptide pools by the ViraFEST assay and only then sequenced. Culturing for 10 days preceded CD4+ T cell isolation. This person caught SARS-CoV-2 sometime from March to December 2020, and PCR testing confirmed the infection. Wells of around 2 million PBMC each were grown with 8.5 to 10 IU/ml IL-2 and roughly 10 ug/ml peptides. The authors replaced half the medium with IL-2 medium on days 3 and 7. From germline, CDR1 is LNHDA and CDR2 SQIVND (reference sequence). The CDR3 runs to 14 residues. J lost 5 bases, V lost 6 bases, and 5 bases had no gene match. Profiled with immunoSEQ multiplex PCR; TCRdb holds only in-frame clones, not every one. There are approximately 29,000 clones in the sample; about two thirds occur only once, and around 28% lies in the top ten.

V is TRBV19 and J is TRBJ2-1, with 9 bases identical to TRBD1. Specimen: CD4+ T cells from PBMCs cultured with a peptide pool, collected before COVID-19 vaccination. The TCR was taken from a human donor who had a prior SARS-CoV-2 infection. CDR3 bases: TGTGCCAGTAGGTTACAGGGGGCGGACAATGAGCAGTTCTTC. It specifies CASRLQGADNEQFF. Full variable domain (outside the CDR3, taken from reference TRBV19 and TRBJ2-1): DGGITQSPKYLFRKEGQNVTLSCEQNLNHDAMYWYRQDPGQGLRLIYYSQIVNDFQKGDIAEGYSVSREKKESFPLTVTSAQKNPTAFYLCASRLQGADNEQFFGPGTRLTVL.